This record concerns one T cell receptor beta chain sequence. This record belongs to a study of blood T cell repertoires in COVID-19. Looking at the study overall: The samples span acute and convalescent COVID-19 from the United States, Italy and Spain. PBMCs, B-cell-depleted T cells, or T cells provided the cDNA or gDNA that made up the material.

CDR1 is SEHNR and CDR2 is FQNEAQ in the germline V gene (reference sequence). The length of the CDR3 is 13 residues. V lost 6 bases, J lost 3 bases, and 11 bases lay in between. Sequencing used immunoSEQ multiplex PCR; TCRdb keeps in-frame clones, though not all of them. The top ten hold about 4.6% of the sample, which has around 290,000 clones, roughly 91% seen once. This chain links TRBV7-9 with TRBJ1-1, with D possibly matching TRBD1 (5 bases). The sequenced sample consisted of peripheral blood. This TCR derives from a man aged 35-49 years with acute or convalescent COVID-19. CDR3 loop: CASREGSYTEAFF. In DNA, the CDR3 is TGTGCCAGCAGGGAGGGGAGTTACACTGAAGCTTTCTTT.